Detailed here is one T cell receptor beta chain. Sequencing used immunoSEQ multiplex PCR; TCRdb keeps in-frame clones, though not all of them. The sample comprises some 350,000 clones, about four fifths of which are singletons, and 2.5% to 3% rests with the top ten. Germline CDR1 and CDR2: SQVTM and ANQGSEA. Between the trimmed V and J ends, which lost 5 bases and 8 bases, there was a span of 9 bases. CDR3 length equals 10 residues. The data stem from a study of blood T cell repertoires in COVID-19. The origin of this receptor is a man aged 25-40 years with active or convalescent COVID-19. The sequenced sample was peripheral blood. The V and J genes are TRBV29-1 and TRBJ1-1; possible D gene TRBD1, 6 bases. The CDR3 DNA reads as TGCAGCGTTACTGACAGGGAAGCTTTCTTT. Protein product: CSVTDREAFF. The complete variable domain, with remaining parts taken from reference TRBV29-1 and TRBJ1-1, reads SAVISQKPSRDICQRGTSLTIQCQVDSQVTMMFWYRQQPGQSLTLIATANQGSEATYESGFVIDKFPISRPNLTFSTLTVSNMSPEDSSIYLCSVTDREAFFGQGTRLTVV.